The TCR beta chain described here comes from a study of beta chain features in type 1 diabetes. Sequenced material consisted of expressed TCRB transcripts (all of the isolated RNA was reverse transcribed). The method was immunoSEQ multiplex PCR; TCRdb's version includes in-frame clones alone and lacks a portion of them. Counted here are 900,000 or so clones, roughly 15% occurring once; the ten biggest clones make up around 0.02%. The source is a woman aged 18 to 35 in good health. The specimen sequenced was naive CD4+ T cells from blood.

CDR3 nucleotide sequence: TGTGCCACCAGCACAGGACAGCGAGATGGAGCTTTCTTT. It codes for CATSTGQRDGAFF. The chain has TRBV15 and TRBJ1-1; the D gene is possibly TRBD1 (6 bases). This CDR3 spans 13 amino acids. The V and J ends lost 4 bases and 10 bases respectively, with 16 bases between them. Germline V gene lookup returns CDR1 LNHNV and CDR2 YYDKDF (reference sequence).